This T cell receptor (beta chain) was recovered during a study of cytomegalovirus exposure and HLA in healthy donors. Whole-study findings and limits: That first-cohort TCR clusters tended to co-occur in the 120 or so validation repertoires was found in a later analysis.

Germline loops: CDR1 SGHDT, CDR2 YYEEEE. This CDR3 contains 16 residues. The V end lost 0 bases, the J end lost 4 bases, and 14 bases lay between the germline ends. As concerns this clone: Its specificity is not known.

TCRdb's copy holds only in-frame clones and misses some; the assay was immunoSEQ multiplex PCR. This sample has roughly 120,000 clones, with 75% to 90% found just once. This TCR came from a young man in good health and CMV-seropositive. Sequencing was carried out using PBMCs. This chain connects TRBV5-6 to TRBJ1-5; no clear D. Here the CDR3 reads CASSLGGSGVNQPQHF. In DNA form, the CDR3 reads TGTGCCAGCAGCTTGGGAGGTTCGGGAGTTAATCAGCCCCAGCATTTT.